This T cell receptor beta chain was observed in a study of blood T cell repertoires in COVID-19. At the level of the study: Collection of acute and convalescent COVID-19 samples took place in the United States, Italy and Spain.

The CDR3 covers 15 residues. The germline V gene has CDR1 LGHNA and CDR2 YSLEER. After removal of 0 bases from V and 8 bases from J, the junction contained 8 bases not matched to a gene. Authors' analysis steps: Amplifying reference gene primers gave estimates of nucleated cell counts. Generated by immunoSEQ multiplex PCR, the TCRdb table keeps only in-frame clones and is missing some. The DNA gave D and trimming, while V, J and clone size come from that table. The table shows over 200,000 clones, with about 87% occurring only once. A single count supports this clone. The chain uses TRBV4-3 and TRBJ2-3, with TRBD2 identical over 7 bases. This sequence originates from a man younger than 40 with COVID-19, enrolled during active disease. Sequenced input: peripheral blood. This CDR3 reads CASSQDALADGTQYF. CDR3 DNA: TGCGCCAGCAGCCAAGACGCCCTAGCGGACGGTACGCAGTATTTT.